This section outlines one T cell receptor beta chain sequence together with its context. Its antigen remains unknown. The data derive from a study of shared clonotypes between healthy human individuals. TCRdb's table, derived via immunoSEQ multiplex PCR, lists solely in-frame clones and lacks some. The sample consists of about 2 million clones, about 94% of them appearing once. Whole-study findings and limits: There were few donors, and this limited the genetic and exposure-history diversity represented.

The CDR3 has 14 residues. The germline V gene has CDR1 SGDLS and CDR2 YYNGEE. With 3 bases clipped from V and 4 bases from J, the junction kept 3 bases outside the gene matches. Naive CD8 isolation took CD45RO-negative cells positively selected for CCR7 and excluded terminally differentiated effector memory CD45RA+ cells. This sequence joins TRBV9 and TRBJ2-2; 7 bases fit TRBD2. The origin of this receptor is a man younger than 35 in good health. The specimen was naive CD8+ T cells sorted from blood. CDR3 nucleotides: TGTGCCAGCAGCGGCGGGAGCATCACCGGGGAGCTGTTTTTT. Translation gives CASSGGSITGELFF.